This T cell receptor beta chain was obtained from a study of cytomegalovirus exposure and HLA in healthy donors. This clone was found a few times. 13 Jbeta primers and 60 Vbeta primers were used for the PCR. Produced via immunoSEQ multiplex PCR; TCRdb's table is partial and in-frame only. The top ten clones hold 10% to 15% of a sample with 150,000 to 180,000 clones, roughly three quarters of them seen once. The V gene end was trimmed by 0 bases and the J gene end by 6 bases; junction bases not matched to a gene: 8. CDR1 SGHTA and CDR2 FQGTGA come from the germline V gene. The CDR3 runs to 16 residues.

The sequencing input was PBMCs. The sequence was collected from a man between 25 and 39 years old in good health and CMV-seropositive. This chain connects TRBV7-3 to TRBJ2-7, with 10 bases matching TRBD2. The CDR3: CASSLTPLAGAVEQYF. The CDR3 DNA reads as TGTGCCAGCAGCTTAACGCCTCTAGCGGGAGCGGTCGAGCAGTACTTC.